Listed here are 21 T cell receptor beta chains from one sample, sequenced in a study of T cells after yellow fever vaccination. MiXCR was run by TCRdb on the 5' RACE reads, yielding one entry per CDR3 protein. The table includes about 170,000 distinct CDR3 sequences, about 10% detected once. Sequenced material: CD8+ T cells sorted from PBMCs, taken 15 days after the yellow fever booster vaccination. These receptors originate from a man aged 18 to 30 who received the YFV17D yellow fever vaccine.

In its sample, this clonotype was seen a few times. The chain employs TRBV19 and TRBJ2-2; perhaps TRBD1 as D (5 bases). CDR1 and CDR2 (germline): LNHDA, SQIVND (reference sequence). V shed 6 bases and J shed 4 bases, with 12 bases lying between them. CDR3 length: 14 amino acids. The CDR3 loop is CASSLRGATGELFF. DNA of the CDR3: TGTGCCAGTAGCCTCCGTGGGGCCACCGGGGAGCTGTTTTTT.

This chain joins TRBV4-1 and TRBJ1-5; 7 positions match TRBD1. The length of the CDR3 is 15 residues. The germline V gene has CDR1 MGHRA and CDR2 YSYEKL. V gave up 6 bases and J gave up 4 bases; unmatched junction bases: 9. The CDR3, as DNA: TGCGCCAGCAGGGGGACAGAGGCCAGGAATCAGCCCCAGCATTTT. It is translated as CASRGTEARNQPQHF.

This clonotype was picked up a small number of times. The rearrangement links TRBV7-3 to TRBJ2-3; 8 nucleotides line up with TRBD1. Trimming at V came to 6 bases and at J to 4 bases, leaving 6 bases not matched to a gene. CDR3 length equals 14 residues. Germline CDR1 reads SGHTA; CDR2 reads FQGTGA. The CDR3 loop is CASSTDRVSDTQYF. CDR3 nucleotide sequence: TGTGCCAGCAGTACGGACAGGGTTTCAGATACGCAGTATTTT.

This chain links TRBV7-9 with TRBJ2-7, with D maybe TRBD1 (6 bases). The CDR3 runs 14 residues. Per the germline V gene, CDR1 is SEHNR and CDR2 is FQNEAQ (reference sequence). V was trimmed by 7 bases and J by 4 bases, leaving 17 bases between them. CDR3 residues: CASIPPGHLYEQYF. The CDR3 nucleotides read TGTGCCAGCATCCCGCCGGGACACCTATACGAGCAGTACTTC.

The chain links TRBV5-4 to TRBJ2-5, with 7 nucleotides matching TRBD1. V lost 2 bases, J lost 4 bases, and 8 bases stayed unmatched. Looked up from germline, CDR1 is SGHNT and CDR2 is YYREEE (reference sequence). The CDR3 runs to 15 residues. CDR3 in amino acids: CASSFNDRAGETQYF. CDR3 bases: TGTGCCAGCAGCTTTAACGACAGGGCGGGAGAGACCCAGTACTTC.

A few counts support this clonotype. This rearrangement joins TRBV5-6 to TRBJ2-5, with 7 bases aligning to TRBD1. The CDR3 has 13 residues. Germline V lookup: CDR1 SGHDT, CDR2 YYEEEE. Trimming took 5 bases from V and 4 from J; bases not matched to a gene: 5. CDR3 nucleotide sequence: TGTGCCAGCAGAACGGGACAGCCAGAGACCCAGTACTTC. Residues: CASRTGQPETQYF.

The chain is built from TRBV11-2 and TRBJ1-5; perhaps TRBD1 as D (6 bases). V was cut by 1 base and J by 3 bases, with 10 bases left in between. The CDR3 extends over 15 amino acids. Germline lookup yields CDR1 SGHAT and CDR2 FQNNGV. CDR3 DNA: TGTGCCAGCAGCTTAGGTGCAGGGGACAATCAGCCCCAGCATTTT. It translates to CASSLGAGDNQPQHF.

This clonotype has only a few counts. The chain uses TRBV11-2 and TRBJ2-5, with D maybe TRBD1 (6 bases). The CDR3 is made up of 13 amino acids. Trimming shortened V by 7 bases and J by 5 bases, and 14 bases separated the two germline ends. Per germline, CDR1 SGHAT and CDR2 FQNNGV. The CDR3 DNA reads as TGTGCCAGCACCCCCACAGGGTGGGAGACCCAGTACTTC. Its protein product is CASTPTGWETQYF.

This chain links TRBV3-1 with TRBJ1-4; D not resolved. The CDR3 extends over 14 amino acids. Germline CDR1 LGHDT, CDR2 YNNKEL (reference sequence). V lost 4 bases and J 7 bases, leaving 13 bases between the germline ends. CDR3 nucleotides: TGTGCCAGCAGCCTCCCCGCCACCGGTGAAAAACTGTTTTTT. It yields the protein CASSLPATGEKLFF.

V usage is TRBV2 and J usage is TRBJ1-1; D might be TRBD1 (6 bases). Trimming cost V 3 bases and J 4 bases, with 9 bases left between them. The CDR3 contains 13 residues. From germline, CDR1 is SNHLY and CDR2 FYNNEI. The CDR3 region has the DNA TGTGCCAGCAGTGAGGGGGCCGGCACTGAAGCTTTCTTT. Translation gives CASSEGAGTEAFF.

The rearrangement links TRBV7-6 to TRBJ1-1; D is unresolved. V lost 5 bases, J lost 7 bases, and 11 bases lay in between. Germline-derived CDR1 and CDR2 are SGHVS and FNYEAQ. This CDR3 comprises 12 residues. CDR3 sequence reads: CASSVGGREAFF. CDR3 nucleotides: TGTGCCAGCAGCGTTGGAGGTCGTGAAGCTTTCTTT.

This clonotype has only a few counts. V and J are TRBV20-1 and TRBJ2-3; TRBD1 is a possible D gene (5 bases). V was clipped by 2 bases and J by 2 bases, with 8 bases between them. The germline V gene has CDR1 DFQATT and CDR2 SNEGSKA (reference sequence). CDR3 length: 13 amino acids. The CDR3 coding sequence is TGCAGTGCTAGAACCAGGGCCACAGATACGCAGTATTTT. Its protein is CSARTRATDTQYF.

This clonotype has at least ten counts. The CDR3 coding sequence is TGCGCCAGCAGCCAAGGAGGACTGTCCACCGGGGAGCTGTTTTTT. Translated, it gives CASSQGGLSTGELFF. V gene TRBV4-3 combines with J gene TRBJ2-2, with a weak D call TRBD2 (5 bases). Germline loops: CDR1 LGHNA, CDR2 YSLEER. This CDR3 region has 15 residues. Between the trimmed V and J ends, which lost 1 base and 4 bases, there was a span of 10 bases.

The sample holds a few counts of this clonotype. This rearrangement joins TRBV27 to TRBJ2-3; the D gene is possibly TRBD2 (7 bases). The V end was cut by 8 bases, the J end by 3 bases, with 18 bases between. The germline CDR1 and CDR2 sequences are MNHEY and SMNVEV (reference sequence). The CDR3 covers 15 residues. The CDR3 is CASSSFGGRTDTQYF. DNA for the CDR3: TGTGCCAGCTCTTCCTTCGGGGGGCGGACAGATACGCAGTATTTT.

This clonotype came up many times. This rearrangement joins TRBV29-1 to TRBJ2-2; D may be TRBD1 (6 bases). This CDR3 contains 14 residues. V lost 0 bases and J lost 7, with 12 bases in between. Germline values: CDR1 SQVTM, CDR2 ANQGSEA. The CDR3 DNA sequence: TGCAGCGTTGAAGATACAGGGTCGAACGGGGAGCTGTTTTTT. Amino acid sequence: CSVEDTGSNGELFF.

This clonotype occurred a few times. The chain couples TRBV12-3 or TRBV12-4 to TRBJ2-7, with 9 bases matching TRBD1. This CDR3 comprises 15 residues. Losses at the gene ends were 5 bases for V and 1 base for J; bases not matched to a gene: 6. CDR3 in amino acids: CASSAPGQGSYEQYF. The CDR3 DNA follows: TGTGCCAGCAGTGCCCCGGGACAGGGATCCTACGAGCAGTACTTC.

This clonotype was seen more than once but under ten times. The chain carries TRBV7-6 and TRBJ2-1; no reliable D call. Germline V CDR1 and CDR2: SGHVS, FNYEAQ. V was clipped by 2 bases and J by 0 bases, with 8 bases between them. This CDR3 has 15 amino acids. In nucleotides, the CDR3 is TGTGCCAGCAGCTTATACCGAAACTCCTACAATGAGCAGTTCTTC. As protein: CASSLYRNSYNEQFF.

This clonotype has more than one count but fewer than ten. The V call is TRBV4-1, the J call TRBJ1-1, with 7 bases matching TRBD1. J gave up 12 bases and V 3 bases, and 16 bases lay outside the gene matches. This CDR3 has 15 amino acids. The germline CDR1 and CDR2 sequences are MGHRA and YSYEKL. The DNA of the CDR3 is TGCGCCAGCAGCCACCACCCCCGGGACAGAGCTTCAACTTTCTTT. Amino acids: CASSHHPRDRASTFF.

V is TRBV9 and J is TRBJ2-3, with TRBD2 matching 7 bases. J was trimmed by 6 bases and V by 4 bases; bases with no gene match: 5. The germline V gene encodes CDR1 SGDLS and CDR2 YYNGEE. This CDR3 has 13 amino acids. The CDR3: CASSSRGEDTQYF. Written as DNA, the CDR3 is TGTGCCAGCAGCTCTCGGGGGGAGGATACGCAGTATTTT.

This clonotype has a count of ten or more. The chain carries TRBV3-1 and TRBJ2-7; 7 bases agree with TRBD1. There are 13 residues in the CDR3. The germline CDR1 and CDR2 sequences are LGHDT and YNNKEL (reference sequence). With V trimmed by 2 bases and J by 3 bases, 1 base remained unmatched. The DNA of the CDR3 is TGTGCCAGCAGCCAAACAGGGGTCTACGAGCAGTACGTC. It encodes CASSQTGVYEQYV.

The chain carries TRBV19 and TRBJ1-1; D is possibly TRBD1 (6 bases). The V end lost 4 bases, the J end lost 2 bases, and 11 bases lay between the germline ends. Germline V lookup: CDR1 LNHDA, CDR2 SQIVND (reference sequence). There are 14 residues in the CDR3. The CDR3 DNA reads TGTGCCAGTAGTAACTGGACAGTCAACACTGAAGCTTTCTTT. It is translated as CASSNWTVNTEAFF.